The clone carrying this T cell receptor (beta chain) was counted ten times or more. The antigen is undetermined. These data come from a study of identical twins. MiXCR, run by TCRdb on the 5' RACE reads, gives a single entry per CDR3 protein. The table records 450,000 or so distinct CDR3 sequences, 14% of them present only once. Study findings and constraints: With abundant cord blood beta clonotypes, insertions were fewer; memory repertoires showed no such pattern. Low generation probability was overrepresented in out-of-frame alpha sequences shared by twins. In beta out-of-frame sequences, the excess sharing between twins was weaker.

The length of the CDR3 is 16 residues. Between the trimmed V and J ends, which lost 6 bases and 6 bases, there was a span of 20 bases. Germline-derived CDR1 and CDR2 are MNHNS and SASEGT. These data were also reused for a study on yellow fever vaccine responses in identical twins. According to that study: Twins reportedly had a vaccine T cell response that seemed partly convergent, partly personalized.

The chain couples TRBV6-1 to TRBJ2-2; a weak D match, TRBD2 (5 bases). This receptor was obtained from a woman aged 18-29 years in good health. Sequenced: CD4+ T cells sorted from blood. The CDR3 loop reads CASRTTREVWAGELFF. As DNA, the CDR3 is TGTGCCAGCAGAACAACTAGAGAAGTTTGGGCCGGGGAGCTGTTTTTT.